This entry concerns a single T cell receptor beta chain. Antigen unknown. TCRdb reprocessed the reads via MiXCR and lists one record per CDR3 protein. This table holds 200,000 or so distinct CDR3 sequences, 28% found once. This record comes from a study of T cell repertoires in cytomegalovirus infection. Background on the study: It can be stated that public TCR beta signatures indicated CMV infection as well as a matching HLA type. Study-level points and caveats: Identification of carriers of CMV plus the relevant HLA was performed using cumulative public TCR beta family frequency.

This TCR was recovered from a human donor in good health (CMV status not recorded). Some clones in this sample may be carry-over from other donors' samples. The source material was PBMCs.

The CDR3 here is CASSYRDRPYEQYF. The CDR3 DNA reads as TGTGCCAGCAGCTACCGGGACAGGCCCTACGAGCAGTACTTC. The genes are TRBV12-3 or TRBV12-4 and TRBJ2-7; the match to TRBD1 covers 8 bases. V was pared by 6 bases and J by 2 bases, with 6 bases of the junction left unmatched. This CDR3 has 14 amino acids.